This T cell receptor beta chain was identified in a study of T cell repertoires in cytomegalovirus infection. Study as a whole: Both CMV infection and a matching HLA type were indicated by public TCR beta signatures. Findings and caveats of the study: Summed frequency of shared TCR beta families picked out CMV carriers who also had the relevant HLA. HLA-C-restricted CMV clonotypes gave the most frequent clonotype in two of eight donors.

TCRdb reanalysed the reads using MiXCR and keeps one entry per CDR3 protein. The sample consists of 150,000 or so distinct CDR3 sequences, about 6.3% of them appearing once. With regard to this clonotype: Its specificity is unknown.

The germline CDR1 and CDR2 sequences are SQVTM and ANQGSEA. V lost 0 bases to trimming and J lost 3 bases, with 9 bases between them. The CDR3 totals 13 residues. V usage is TRBV29-1 and J usage is TRBJ2-7; D is undetermined. The receptor comes from a human donor in good health (CMV status not recorded). Some clones in this sample may be carry-over from other donors' samples. The sequenced sample consisted of PBMCs. The CDR3 sequence: CSVEEGLNYEQYF. The CDR3 DNA follows: TGCAGCGTTGAAGAAGGTCTAAACTACGAGCAGTACTTC.